Sequencing of this TCR beta chain was carried out in a study of T cell changes during pregnancy in multiple sclerosis. The germline V and J ends were trimmed by 2 bases and 7 bases, with 6 bases remaining between them. Germline V CDR1 and CDR2: GTSNPN, SVGIG (reference sequence). The CDR3 has 11 amino acids. Sequencing was performed with immunoSEQ multiplex PCR; in TCRdb, only in-frame clones are kept and a portion is missing. The repertoire holds about 40,000 clones, with 92% as singletons. The sample was CD4+ T cells from peripheral blood mononuclear cells, taken before pregnancy. The V and J genes are TRBV30 and TRBJ2-1; D gene uncertain. The source of this sequence is a female donor with multiple sclerosis, enrolled in a pregnancy study. The CDR3: CAWSLRNEQFF. The CDR3 coding sequence is TGTGCCTGGAGTTTACGGAATGAGCAGTTCTTC.